In its sample, the clone carrying this TCR beta chain was seen many times. The sample comes from a study of T cells in Graves' hyperthyroidism and ophthalmopathy. What was amplified from RNA transcripts were TCR beta CDR3 regions. RT-PCR in the first round (using the HTBI primer set) targeted the TCR CDR3. TCRdb redid the calling of the multiplex PCR reads with MiXCR, one entry per CDR3 protein. The data hold a few hundred thousand distinct CDR3 sequences, with under 15% observed a single time. The sample was blood. The TCR comes from a woman younger than 45 with Graves' hyperthyroidism.

CDR3 nucleotides: TGCGCCAGCAGTGAGATTCAGACCCATCGTAAAATTAAATCAGGGCCTCCCAACTATGGCTACACCTTC. Its protein product is CASSEIQTHRKIKSGPPNYGYTF. V is TRBV10-1 and J is TRBJ1-2; tentative D call: TRBD1 (5 bases). Germline values: CDR1 WNHNN, CDR2 SYGVQD (reference sequence). Between the trimmed V and J ends, which lost 2 bases and 2 bases, there was a span of 36 bases. The CDR3 length is 23 residues.